Given below is one T cell receptor (beta chain) in context. Its antigen remains unidentified. The CDR3 spans 13 residues. Germline V gene data show CDR1 as DFQATT and CDR2 as SNEGSKA (reference sequence). Trimming at V came to 5 bases and at J to 2 bases, leaving 5 bases not matched to a gene. The data originate from a study of identical twins. Study-wide results and limits: Cord blood's abundant beta clonotypes had fewer insertions, unlike memory repertoires. Invariant MAIT and iNKT cells are populations that could partly confound zero-insertion analyses.

Healthy Caucasians provided all donations. TCRdb ran MiXCR on the 5' RACE reads and lists one entry per CDR3 protein. The sample carries 450,000 or so distinct CDR3 sequences, 14% recorded once. The same data also went into a second study, on yellow fever vaccine responses in identical twins.

The source material was CD4+ T cells sorted from blood. The chain links TRBV20-1 to TRBJ2-5; the match to TRBD1 covers 7 bases. The origin of this receptor is a woman in her late teens or twenties in good health. The CDR3 here is CSAARQGQETQYF. The DNA of the CDR3 is TGCAGTGCTGCCCGACAGGGTCAAGAGACCCAGTACTTC.